In its sample, the clone carrying this TCR beta chain was seen once. Its target is not known. Though probably carrying unrecorded immune exposures, donors were nominally healthy at sampling. This sample was taken from a study of cytomegalovirus exposure and HLA in healthy donors. Notes on the study in general: Investigators reported 150 to 200 TCR beta chains as tied to cytomegalovirus.

PCR used 60 Vbeta primers and 13 Jbeta primers. Some clones are missing from TCRdb's copy, which holds only in-frame ones; the method was immunoSEQ multiplex PCR. Of roughly 140,000 clones listed, over 80% are singletons. The V gene end was trimmed by 5 bases and the J gene end by 7 bases; junction bases not matched to a gene: 4. Germline values: CDR1 SGHNT, CDR2 YENEEA. The CDR3 is 12 amino acids. This clonotype was obtained from a male donor in good health and CMV-seronegative. Sequenced sample: PBMCs. This chain joins TRBV11-3 and TRBJ1-1; TRBD1 agrees at 7 bases. In DNA form, the CDR3 reads TGTGCCAGCAGCCCGAGACAGGGTGAAGCTTTCTTT. Its protein product is CASSPRQGEAFF.